The 27 T cell receptor beta chains given below trace back to one sample, sequenced in a study of OX40 agonist ivuxolimab in advanced cancers. Using immunoSEQ multiplex PCR, the repertoire was profiled, and TCRdb retains in-frame clones only, with some absent. Seen here are fewer than 60,000 clones, roughly three quarters observed once, and the top ten hold about 3.8%. This sample comprised CD4+ or CD8+ T cells sorted from blood, obtained in a trial of the OX40 agonist ivuxolimab. The receptors stem from an adult with an advanced solid tumor such as melanoma, head and neck, liver or kidney cancer.

The V and J genes are TRBV9 and TRBJ1-3, with a weak D call TRBD1 (6 bases). V was clipped by 3 bases and J by 4 bases, with 8 bases between them. CDR1 is SGDLS, CDR2 YYNGEE, per germline. This CDR3 comprises 13 residues. CDR3 sequence (DNA): TGTGCCAGCAGCGCCCAGGGGGGAAACACCATATATTTT. This encodes CASSAQGGNTIYF.

This rearrangement joins TRBV28 to TRBJ2-6; D call uncertain. Germline V CDR1 and CDR2: MDHEN, SYDVKM. The CDR3 length is 14 residues. Trimming took off 6 bases at V and 0 bases at J, with 6 bases between the two ends. CDR3 in amino acids: CASSLRSGANVLTF. The CDR3 nucleotides are TGTGCCAGCAGCCTTCGCTCTGGGGCCAACGTCCTGACTTTC.

For this clone: At one end, the junction sequence differs from germline, possibly due to a read error. The chain combines TRBV5-4 with TRBJ2-7, with 9 bases aligning to TRBD2. The CDR3 runs to 15 residues. CDR1 is SGHNT, CDR2 YYREEE, per germline (reference sequence). CDR3 region: CASSLGAGGGYVQYF. The DNA of the CDR3 is TGTGCCAGCAGCTTGGGGGCGGGAGGGGGATACGTGCAGTACTTC.

The CDR3 DNA sequence: TGTGCCAGCAGCCCGACCTTGGGTGCGTACAATGAGCAGTTCTTC. Its translation: CASSPTLGAYNEQFF. V and J are TRBV7-3 and TRBJ2-1, with D uncertain. Germline CDR1 is SGHTA and CDR2 is FQGTGA. V dropped 5 bases and J dropped 4 bases, with 15 bases sitting between them. The CDR3 is 15 amino acids. The variable domain in full, completed from reference TRBV7-3 and TRBJ2-1, reads GAGVSQTPSNKVTEKGKYVELRCDPISGHTALYWYRQSLGQGPEFLIYFQGTGAADDSGLPNDRFFAVRPEGSVSTLKIQRTERGDSAVYLCASSPTLGAYNEQFFGPGTRLTVL.

This chain links TRBV7-7 with TRBJ2-5; 8 bases align to TRBD2. The germline CDR1 and CDR2 sequences are SSHAT and FNYEAQ (reference sequence). The CDR3 has 14 amino acids. Trimming took 6 bases from V and 4 from J; bases not matched to a gene: 7. In DNA form, the CDR3 reads TGTGCCAGCAGTCAAAGCGGGGGCGGAGAGACCCAGTACTTC. Its protein is CASSQSGGGETQYF.

This clone has only a few counts. This chain connects TRBV6-1 to TRBJ1-2, with D uncertain. The CDR3 extends over 14 amino acids. CDR1 and CDR2 from the germline V gene are MNHNS and SASEGT. The V end was cut by 8 bases, the J end by 1 base, with 14 bases between. The chain's CDR3 is CASEAVRINYGYTF. CDR3 sequence (DNA): TGTGCCAGCGAGGCGGTCCGAATTAACTATGGCTACACCTTC.

The chain is built from TRBV18 and TRBJ2-2; D not resolved. Trimming removed 2 bases at V and 2 bases at J, with 6 bases between. Germline lookup yields CDR1 KGHSH and CDR2 LQKENI. The CDR3 covers 14 residues. In nucleotides, the CDR3 is TGTGCCAGCTCACCAGGGTTAAACACCGGGGAGCTGTTTTTT. The encoded protein is CASSPGLNTGELFF.

The V and J genes are TRBV28 and TRBJ1-4, with 10 bases that match TRBD1. Germline V gene lookup returns CDR1 MDHEN and CDR2 SYDVKM. This CDR3 region has 18 residues. V shed 5 bases and J 2 bases; nucleotides not matched to a gene: 11. This chain's CDR3 is CASSLRTGGKGTNEKLFF. For the CDR3, the DNA is TGTGCCAGCAGTCTTCGGACAGGGGGGAAGGGGACTAATGAAAAACTGTTTTTT.

The rearrangement links TRBV9 to TRBJ2-3; 9 bases are a match to TRBD1. The germline CDR1 and CDR2 sequences are SGDLS and YYNGEE. The CDR3 runs to 17 residues. Germline trimming cut 3 bases from V and 3 bases from J; bases unmatched to any gene: 11. The CDR3 coding sequence is TGTGCCAGCAGCGGGGGGCGCCGGGACAGGGCTACAGATACGCAGTATTTT. Its protein product is CASSGGRRDRATDTQYF.

This chain links TRBV27 with TRBJ1-6; unclear D gene. The CDR3 spans 13 residues. V was shortened by 2 bases and J by 8 bases, with 7 bases between the two germline ends. Germline values: CDR1 MNHEY, CDR2 SMNVEV (reference sequence). The CDR3 is CASSLDIYSPLHF. CDR3 bases: TGTGCCAGCAGTTTAGACATCTATTCACCCCTCCACTTT.

The chain has TRBV28 and TRBJ2-2; the D gene could be TRBD1 or TRBD2 (5 bases each). V was shortened by 1 base and J by 4 bases, with 7 bases between the two germline ends. Germline loops: CDR1 MDHEN, CDR2 SYDVKM. The CDR3 has 14 residues. The CDR3 loop reads CASSLYGGTGELFF. Written as DNA, the CDR3 is TGTGCCAGCAGTTTATATGGGGGCACCGGGGAGCTGTTTTTT. The variable domain in full, completed from reference TRBV28 and TRBJ2-2, reads DVKVTQSSRYLVKRTGEKVFLECVQDMDHENMFWYRQDPGLGLRLIYFSYDVKMKEKGDIPEGYSVSREKKERFSLILESASTNQTSMYLCASSLYGGTGELFFGEGSRLTVL.

V gene TRBV7-2 combines with J gene TRBJ1-1, with 7 bases fitting TRBD1. Germline CDR1 and CDR2: SGHTA and FQGNSA. This CDR3 is built from 16 residues. J was trimmed by 1 base and V by 4 bases; bases with no gene match: 9. The CDR3 DNA reads TGTGCCAGCAGCTCACCACAGGGGTTGGGGAACACTGAAGCTTTCTTT. Amino acids: CASSSPQGLGNTEAFF.

The chain has TRBV27 and TRBJ1-2; 7 nucleotides align to TRBD1. In germline, CDR1 is MNHEY, CDR2 SMNVEV (reference sequence). The CDR3 totals 15 residues. V was clipped by 6 bases and J by 4 bases; unmatched bases: 11. CDR3 sequence: CASSLQQGVGYGYTF. As DNA, the CDR3 is TGTGCCAGCAGCTTACAGCAGGGGGTAGGCTATGGCTACACCTTC.

V gene TRBV6-5 combines with J gene TRBJ2-5; D ambiguous. CDR3 length equals 12 residues. V was trimmed by 0 bases and J by 12 bases, leaving 11 bases between them. Germline V CDR1 and CDR2: MNHEY, SVGAGI. The CDR3 sequence: CASSYSIGSKYF. The CDR3 nucleotides read TGTGCCAGCAGTTACTCGATTGGTTCAAAGTACTTC.

The genes are TRBV5-1 and TRBJ1-4; TRBD1 matches 7 bases. The CDR3 consists of 15 residues. The ends lost 3 bases at V and 7 bases at J; junction bases unmatched: 9. Germline-derived CDR1 and CDR2 are SGHRS and YFSETQ. CDR3 sequence reads: CASSSSGQPSEKLFF. The DNA of the CDR3 is TGCGCCAGCAGCTCCTCGGGACAGCCTTCTGAAAAACTGTTTTTT.

This chain joins TRBV19 and TRBJ2-1; 11 bases agree with TRBD1. The CDR3 is 16 amino acids. V lost 5 bases to trimming and J lost 2 bases; unmatched junction nucleotides: 5. Germline V gene sequence: CDR1 LNHDA, CDR2 SQIVND (reference sequence). The CDR3 DNA reads as TGTGCCAGTAGTCCCGGACAGGGGGCCGCCTACAATGAGCAGTTCTTC. This sequence encodes CASSPGQGAAYNEQFF.

This clone was seen only a few times. The J gene is TRBJ2-2, the V gene TRBV6-1, with D possibly matching TRBD1 (9 bases). CDR1 and CDR2 from the germline V gene are MNHNS and SASEGT. CDR3 length: 15 amino acids. V was pared by 8 bases and J by 5 bases, with 18 bases between. The CDR3 sequence: CASSTGGTGTGELFF. The CDR3 DNA follows: TGTGCCAGCTCGACGGGGGGGACAGGGACCGGGGAGCTGTTTTTT.

This clone occurred a few times. This chain joins TRBV6-5 and TRBJ1-1; D unclear. This CDR3 contains 12 residues. V lost 10 bases and J 5 bases, leaving 14 bases between the germline ends. Germline loops: CDR1 MNHEY, CDR2 SVGAGI. The CDR3 DNA reads as TGTGCCACCGGGTGGGGAAAAACTGAAGCTTTCTTT. Its translation: CATGWGKTEAFF.

V is TRBV11-2 and J is TRBJ1-2; D not certain. Trimming shortened V by 6 bases and J by 0 bases, and 14 bases separated the two germline ends. Germline CDR1 and CDR2: SGHAT and FQNNGV. The CDR3 covers 15 residues. CDR3 region: CASRPAPQANYGYTF. CDR3 coding DNA: TGTGCCAGCAGACCGGCGCCACAAGCTAACTATGGCTACACCTTC.

The chain uses TRBV4-1 and TRBJ2-7, with TRBD1 matching over 9 bases. Germline-derived CDR1 and CDR2 are MGHRA and YSYEKL. The CDR3 sequence is 15 residues long. With 0 bases clipped from V and 2 bases from J, the junction kept 2 bases outside the gene matches. CDR3 nucleotide sequence: TGCGCCAGCAGCCAAGATAGGGACAGGGCCTACGAGCAGTACTTC. This sequence encodes CASSQDRDRAYEQYF.

The CDR3 spells CSVVAGGVTDTQYF. CDR3 DNA sequence: TGCAGCGTTGTAGCGGGAGGGGTCACAGATACGCAGTATTTT. The V call is TRBV29-1, the J call TRBJ2-3; 11 bases agree with TRBD2. CDR3 size: 14 residues. V lost 4 bases to trimming and J lost 2 bases; unmatched junction nucleotides: 2. CDR1 is SQVTM and CDR2 is ANQGSEA in the germline V gene.

In this sample, this clone turned up once. The chain employs TRBV6-6 and TRBJ2-7; the D gene is possibly TRBD2 (5 bases). The V gene's germline CDR1 is MNHNY and CDR2 SVGAGI (reference sequence). The CDR3 runs 14 residues. V lost 5 bases to trimming and J lost 4 bases, with 15 bases between them. The CDR3 bases are TGTGCCAGCAGTCCTACGCTAGCCCAATACGAGCAGTACTTC. Its protein is CASSPTLAQYEQYF.

The V and J genes are TRBV7-8 and TRBJ2-3; D gene uncertain. The CDR3 is 13 amino acids. Germline V CDR1 and CDR2: SGHVS, FQNEAQ. V was clipped by 0 bases and J by 5 bases, with 6 bases between them. In DNA, the CDR3 is TGTGCCAGCAGCTTAGCAGGCAGAGATACGCAGTATTTT. Its protein is CASSLAGRDTQYF.

This clone has just a few counts. The CDR3, as DNA: TGTGCCAGCAGCCAAAGTAGACAGGCGGACAATGAGCAGTTCTTC. It yields the protein CASSQSRQADNEQFF. The V gene is TRBV14, the J gene TRBJ2-1; a weak D match, TRBD1 (6 bases). CDR3 length: 15 residues. CDR1 is SGHDN, CDR2 FVKESK, per germline. Deletions cut 2 bases from V and 5 bases from J, with 13 bases between.

This chain uses TRBV5-1 with TRBJ2-7; no clear D. Trimming took 3 bases from V and 0 from J, leaving 13 bases between them. Germline V CDR1 and CDR2: SGHRS, YFSETQ. The CDR3 contains 15 residues. Written as DNA, the CDR3 is TGCGCCAGCAGCTACAGATTTCCGGGCTCCTACGAGCAGTACTTC. Protein product: CASSYRFPGSYEQYF.

Only a few counts were recorded for this clone. The chain joins TRBV7-6 to TRBJ1-5, with D uncertain. The V gene lost 1 base and the J gene lost 6 bases, with 7 bases spanning the gap. CDR1 and CDR2 from the germline V gene are SGHVS and FNYEAQ. This CDR3 region has 13 residues. CDR3: CASSLERTQPQHF. The DNA for the CDR3 is TGTGCCAGCAGCTTAGAACGAACTCAGCCCCAGCATTTT.

This chain uses TRBV4-3 with TRBJ1-4, with 11 positions matching TRBD1. This CDR3 is 17 amino acids long. Germline trimming cut 4 bases from V and 6 bases from J; bases unmatched to any gene: 10. Looked up from germline, CDR1 is LGHNA and CDR2 is YSLEER. CDR3 nucleotides: TGCGCCAGCAGCCCAACGGGACAGGGGGTTTCGGATGAAAAACTGTTTTTT. This translates into CASSPTGQGVSDEKLFF.